The TCR beta chain described here comes from a study of T-cell memory formation after mild COVID-19. Whole-study results and caveats: CD4+ contracting clones were mainly CM and EM; CD8+ ones, EMRA.

MiXCR was run by TCRdb on the 5' RACE reads, yielding one entry per CDR3 protein. Among about 90,000 distinct CDR3 sequences listed, more than 13% were seen once. This CDR3 is built from 15 residues. Trimming cost V 8 bases and J 4 bases; bases outside gene matches: 9. This clonotype was detected only a few times. Antigen: not known. Material for sequencing was PBMCs or a T cell subset sorted from them (not recorded which). The chain employs TRBV12-3 or TRBV12-4 and TRBJ2-1; TRBD1 matches at 9 bases. This clonotype was sampled from a man in his late teens or twenties who had mild COVID-19 (a few samples of this study predate the infection). Cell type and time point are not known. The CDR3 region is CASRLVGQGYNEQFF. The CDR3 DNA reads as TGTGCCAGCCGGCTAGTGGGACAGGGATACAATGAGCAGTTCTTC.